Listed below are T cell receptor beta chains from one sample, sequenced in a study of blood T cell repertoires in COVID-19. The assay was immunoSEQ multiplex PCR, and TCRdb's table has in-frame clones only and misses some. This sample has approximately 200,000 clones, with around 86% found just once. The sequenced sample consisted of peripheral blood. The receptors derive from a human donor in a cohort sampled during active COVID-19. The CDR3 runs from the conserved cysteine through the conserved F or W. A D gene is named only where the DNA matches it firmly. Expanded clones get a size class; other rows say once, few or many, or leave the size out.

abundance,j_gene,v_gene,d_gene,CDR3nt,CDR3aa
.,TRBJ2-7,TRBV4-3,.,TGCGCCAGCAGCCCGGGACTGGCTCTACGGGAGCAGTACTTC,CASSPGLALREQYF
.,TRBJ1-2,TRBV6-5,.,TGTGCCAGCAGTTACTCTTGGCAGCGTAACTATGGCTACACCTTC,CASSYSWQRNYGYTF
.,TRBJ1-5,TRBV6-6,.,TGTGCCAGCAGTTACCCAGGGCAGCCCCAGCATTTT,CASSYPGQPQHF
.,TRBJ1-1,TRBV28,.,TGTGCCAGCAGTTTCTTTTACAGGAACACTGAAGCTTTCTTT,CASSFFYRNTEAFF
.,TRBJ2-3,TRBV7-3,TRBD2,TGTGCCAGCAGCTTCGGGGCTCTAGCGGGACCCTGGGAGACAGATACGCAGTATTTT,CASSFGALAGPWETDTQYF
.,TRBJ2-1,TRBV10-3,TRBD2,TGTGCCACAATACCGGGACTAGATTTCTACAATGAGCAGTTCTTC,CATIPGLDFYNEQFF
.,TRBJ2-3,TRBV4-3,.,TGCGCCAGCAGCCAAGACCTAGGCAGGGAAAGTTCTACGCAGTATTTT,CASSQDLGRESSTQYF
.,TRBJ2-7,TRBV27,.,TGTGCCAGCAGTCTCGACTTCTCCTACGAGCAGTACTTC,CASSLDFSYEQYF
.,TRBJ1-2,TRBV7-2,.,TGTGCCAGCAGCTCGACCCGGGGGACGCCTAATGGCTACACCTTC,CASSSTRGTPNGYTF
.,TRBJ1-5,TRBV7-6,TRBD1,TGTGCCAGCAGCTTAGGACAGGGGGCGAACAATCAGCCCCAGCATTTT,CASSLGQGANNQPQHF
.,TRBJ1-3,TRBV7-3,TRBD1,TGTGCCAGCAGCAGGGGGCCCAGCCCTGGAAACACCATATATTTT,CASSRGPSPGNTIYF
.,TRBJ2-7,TRBV6-6,TRBD1,TGTGCCAGCAGTCAGGACAGGGTTAAGGGTTACGAGCAGTACTTC,CASSQDRVKGYEQYF
.,TRBJ2-7,TRBV2,.,TGTGCCAGCAGGTTTAGCGGAATCTACGAGCAGTACTTC,CASRFSGIYEQYF
.,TRBJ2-3,TRBV14,TRBD2,TGTGCCAGCAGCCGTGTGGCTAGCGGGCGATCTAGCACAGATACGCAGTATTTT,CASSRVASGRSSTDTQYF
few,TRBJ2-7,TRBV7-9,.,TGTGCCAGCAGGACAGGGGCTAGCGGATCCTACGAGCAGTACTTC,CASRTGASGSYEQYF
few,TRBJ2-7,TRBV2,TRBD2,TGTGCCAGCACACTGATTAGCGGGGCCGAGCAGTACTTC,CASTLISGAEQYF